A selection of T cell receptor beta chains follows, all from one sample in a study of naive and memory T cell subsets. TCRdb redid the calling of the UMI-ligation and nested PCR reads with MiXCR, one entry per CDR3 protein. The top ten hold about 0.13% of the sample, which has 120,000 to 150,000 distinct CDR3 sequences, over 15% seen once. Material: naive CD4+ T cells from blood. These receptors were taken from a human donor in good health. Each CDR3 is given with its conserved first and last residue. The D gene is left open where the match is weak. A row's size may be missing; if present it is once, few, many or a size class.

TRBD2	TRBV10-2	few	TRBJ2-7	CASSESTWGLAGGGEQYF	TGCGCCAGCAGTGAGTCGACTTGGGGGCTAGCGGGAGGAGGCGAGCAGTACTTC
NA	TRBV29-1	NA	TRBJ2-7	CSVEDRSSSYEQYF	TGCAGCGTTGAAGATCGCAGCAGCTCCTACGAGCAGTACTTC
NA	TRBV7-9	few	TRBJ1-5	CASSSDSSNQPQHF	TGTGCCAGCAGCTCCGACAGCTCCAATCAGCCCCAGCATTTT
TRBD1	TRBV28	NA	TRBJ2-3	CASRGTDGPDTQYF	TGTGCCAGTCGTGGGACAGACGGCCCAGATACGCAGTATTTT
NA	TRBV10-3	few	TRBJ2-7	CAIKPGIQEDEQYF	TGTGCCATCAAACCCGGGATCCAAGAGGACGAGCAGTACTTC
NA	TRBV10-3	few	TRBJ2-7	CAISESNPGSSYEQYF	TGTGCCATCAGTGAGTCGAACCCGGGGAGCTCCTACGAGCAGTACTTC
NA	TRBV20-1	NA	TRBJ1-4	CSARGGATNEKLFF	TGCAGTGCTAGAGGTGGGGCAACTAATGAAAAACTGTTTTTT
NA	TRBV4-2	NA	TRBJ1-1	CASSQEVKEGTEAFF	TGTGCCAGCAGCCAAGAAGTTAAGGAGGGCACTGAAGCTTTCTTT
TRBD1	TRBV28	few	TRBJ2-5	CASSLWTGGGRETQYF	TGTGCCAGCAGTTTGTGGACAGGGGGAGGGAGAGAGACCCAGTACTTC
TRBD1	TRBV12-3/TRBV12-4	NA	TRBJ1-5	CASSSDRDSNQPQHF	TGTGCCAGCAGCTCGGACAGGGATAGCAATCAGCCCCAGCATTTT
NA	TRBV11-2	few	TRBJ1-1	CASSSLHNTEAFF	TGTGCCAGCAGCTCACTCCATAACACTGAAGCTTTCTTT
NA	TRBV12-3/TRBV12-4	NA	TRBJ2-1	CASSLVFSGNEQFF	TGTGCCAGCAGTTTAGTATTCAGCGGCAATGAGCAGTTCTTC
TRBD2	TRBV5-8	few	TRBJ2-3	CASSLISGGPGTDTQYF	TGTGCCAGCAGCTTGATATCGGGAGGGCCGGGTACAGATACGCAGTATTTT
TRBD1	TRBV2	NA	TRBJ2-7	CASMRDRAYEQYF	TGTGCCAGCATGCGGGACAGGGCCTACGAGCAGTACTTC
TRBD2	TRBV4-1	many	TRBJ2-7	CASSEGLAPSYEQYF	TGCGCCAGCAGCGAGGGACTAGCGCCTTCCTACGAGCAGTACTTC
NA	TRBV28	NA	TRBJ2-2	CASSLQGGTGELFF	TGTGCCAGCAGTTTACAGGGGGGCACCGGGGAGCTGTTTTTT
TRBD1	TRBV20-1	NA	TRBJ1-5	CSARDFDRGNQPQHF	TGCAGTGCTAGAGATTTTGACAGGGGCAATCAGCCCCAGCATTTT
TRBD1	TRBV15	NA	TRBJ2-3	CATSTRQGATDTQYF	TGTGCCACCAGCACCCGACAGGGGGCGACAGATACGCAGTATTTT
NA	TRBV7-2	NA	TRBJ2-2	CASSPESGARSGELFF	TGTGCCAGCAGCCCAGAATCAGGAGCGAGGTCCGGGGAGCTGTTTTTT
TRBD2	TRBV7-9	NA	TRBJ2-7	CASRSGSSYNEQYF	TGTGCCAGCAGGAGCGGGAGCTCCTACAATGAGCAGTACTTC
NA	TRBV4-2	few	TRBJ2-5	CASSQGTGVETQYF	TGTGCCAGCAGCCAAGGGACTGGGGTAGAGACCCAGTACTTC
NA	TRBV6-5	NA	TRBJ2-1	CASGIGAYNEQFF	TGTGCCAGCGGAATCGGCGCCTACAATGAGCAGTTCTTC
NA	TRBV20-1	few	TRBJ1-2	CSATGHRDYGYTF	TGCAGCGCTACGGGGCACAGGGACTATGGCTACACCTTC
NA	TRBV28	many	TRBJ2-1	CASTRLSSYNEQFF	TGTGCCAGCACTAGACTAAGCTCCTACAATGAGCAGTTCTTC
NA	TRBV5-1	few	TRBJ1-1	CASSLGGENTEAFF	TGCGCCAGCAGCTTGGGAGGGGAGAACACTGAAGCTTTCTTT
NA	TRBV6-5	few	TRBJ2-5	CASSRDSRETQYF	TGTGCCAGCAGCCGGGACTCCCGGGAGACCCAGTACTTC
TRBD2	TRBV24-1	NA	TRBJ2-5	CATSSGSGETQYF	TGTGCCACCAGTAGCGGGAGTGGAGAGACCCAGTACTTC
NA	TRBV30	NA	TRBJ2-7	CAWSLEGVRSYEQYF	TGTGCCTGGAGTTTGGAGGGGGTTCGCTCCTACGAGCAGTACTTC
NA	TRBV27	NA	TRBJ2-7	CASSLFGLPYEQYF	TGTGCCAGCAGTTTATTCGGGTTACCCTACGAGCAGTACTTC
NA	TRBV7-2	NA	TRBJ2-3	CASSVGPGQSTDTQYF	TGTGCCAGCAGCGTCGGCCCAGGACAGAGCACAGATACGCAGTATTTT
NA	TRBV28	few	TRBJ1-5	CASSGAQTGNQPQHF	TGTGCCAGCAGTGGGGCCCAAACGGGCAATCAGCCCCAGCATTTT
NA	TRBV14	many	TRBJ2-7	CASSPVHGTYSYEQYF	TGTGCCAGCAGCCCTGTCCACGGGACATACTCCTACGAGCAGTACTTC
TRBD1	TRBV29-1	few	TRBJ2-5	CSVDRDGETQYF	TGCAGCGTGGACAGGGACGGGGAGACCCAGTACTTC
NA	TRBV7-2	few	TRBJ2-1	CASSKPKNNEQFF	TGTGCCAGCAGCAAACCCAAGAACAATGAGCAGTTCTTC
TRBD2	TRBV20-1	NA	TRBJ2-2	CSALTSGTGELFF	TGCAGTGCTCTTACTAGCGGCACCGGGGAGCTGTTTTTT
TRBD1	TRBV19	few	TRBJ1-4	CASRDRGATNEKLFF	TGTGCCAGTAGGGACAGGGGTGCAACTAATGAAAAACTGTTTTTT
NA	TRBV20-1	NA	TRBJ2-3	CSARLHNSDTQYF	TGCAGTGCTAGACTTCATAACTCAGATACGCAGTATTTT
NA	TRBV5-1	few	TRBJ2-1	CASSLGYTNEQFF	TGCGCCAGCAGCTTGGGGTATACGAATGAGCAGTTCTTC
NA	TRBV24-1	NA	TRBJ2-3	CATSVGGTDTQYF	TGTGCCACCAGTGTTGGGGGCACAGATACGCAGTATTTT
NA	TRBV20-1	NA	TRBJ2-5	CSARDFSGLQETQYF	TGCAGTGCTAGAGACTTCAGCGGGCTCCAAGAGACCCAGTACTTC